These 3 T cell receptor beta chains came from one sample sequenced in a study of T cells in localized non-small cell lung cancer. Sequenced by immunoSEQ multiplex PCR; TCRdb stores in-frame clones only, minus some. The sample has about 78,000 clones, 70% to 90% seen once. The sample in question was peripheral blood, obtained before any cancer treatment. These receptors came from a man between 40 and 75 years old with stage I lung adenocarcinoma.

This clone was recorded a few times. The CDR3 region has the DNA TGTGCCAGCAGCTTAGAGACAGAAATCACTGAAGCTTTCTTT. Protein sequence: CASSLETEITEAFF. The rearrangement joins TRBV7-2 to TRBJ1-1, with a tentative D call TRBD1 (5 bases). Germline CDR1 is SGHTA and CDR2 is FQGNSA. The CDR3 sequence is 14 residues long. The V end was cut by 1 base, the J end by 4 bases, with 10 bases between.

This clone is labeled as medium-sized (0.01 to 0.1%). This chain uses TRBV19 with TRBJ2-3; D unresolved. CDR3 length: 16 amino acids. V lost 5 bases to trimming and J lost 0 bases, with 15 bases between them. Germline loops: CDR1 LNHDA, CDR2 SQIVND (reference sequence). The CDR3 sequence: CASSHGWSPSTDTQYF. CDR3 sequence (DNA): TGTGCCAGTAGTCATGGATGGAGTCCTAGCACAGATACGCAGTATTTT.

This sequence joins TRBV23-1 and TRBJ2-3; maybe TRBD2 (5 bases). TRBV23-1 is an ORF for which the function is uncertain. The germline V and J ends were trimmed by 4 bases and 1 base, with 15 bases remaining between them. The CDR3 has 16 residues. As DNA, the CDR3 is TGCGCCAGCAGTCTAAATGATGCGCGGGGCACAGATACGCAGTATTTT. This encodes CASSLNDARGTDTQYF.